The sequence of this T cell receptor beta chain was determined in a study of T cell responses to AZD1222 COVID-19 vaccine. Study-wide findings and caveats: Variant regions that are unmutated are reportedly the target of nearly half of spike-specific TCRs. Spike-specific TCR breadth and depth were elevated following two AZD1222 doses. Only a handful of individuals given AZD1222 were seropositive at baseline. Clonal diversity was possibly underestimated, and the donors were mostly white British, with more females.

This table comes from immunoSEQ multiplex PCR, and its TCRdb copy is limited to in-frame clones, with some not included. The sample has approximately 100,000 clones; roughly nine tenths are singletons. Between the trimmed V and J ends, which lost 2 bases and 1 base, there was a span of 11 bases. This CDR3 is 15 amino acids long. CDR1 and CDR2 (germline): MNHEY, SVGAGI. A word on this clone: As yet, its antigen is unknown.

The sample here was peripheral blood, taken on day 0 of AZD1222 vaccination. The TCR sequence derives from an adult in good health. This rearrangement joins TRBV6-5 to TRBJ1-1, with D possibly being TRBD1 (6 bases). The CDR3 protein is CASSYGYRANTEAFF. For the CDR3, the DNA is TGTGCCAGCAGTTACGGCTACAGGGCGAACACTGAAGCTTTCTTT.